This is a list of T cell receptor beta chains from one sample in a study of cytomegalovirus exposure and HLA in healthy donors. Here immunoSEQ multiplex PCR was the method, and the copy in TCRdb shows in-frame clones only, minus some. The sample has over 150,000 clones; almost 85% are singletons. The sequenced sample was PBMCs. These receptors all stem from a boy younger than 10 in good health and CMV-seronegative. The CDR3 runs from the conserved cysteine through the conserved F or W. Fields, in order: D gene, clone size, V gene, J gene, CDR3 protein, CDR3 DNA. The D gene is left open where the match is weak. Rows may omit the clone size; those that give it use once, few, many or a size class.

.	.	TRBV2	TRBJ2-1	CASILNNEQFF	TGTGCCAGCATACTGAATAATGAGCAGTTCTTC
.	.	TRBV7-3	TRBJ2-4	CASSLVPGDIQYF	TGTGCCAGCAGCTTAGTACCAGGGGACATTCAGTACTTC
.	.	TRBV5-1	TRBJ2-5	CASSPSRVQETQYF	TGCGCCAGCAGCCCCTCCAGGGTTCAAGAGACCCAGTACTTC
TRBD2	.	TRBV10-2	TRBJ2-1	CASSPGLAGGEQFF	TGCGCCAGCAGTCCGGGACTAGCGGGAGGGGAGCAGTTCTTC
TRBD2	.	TRBV29-1	TRBJ2-7	CSVGGLANPEQYF	TGCAGCGTAGGTGGACTAGCGAACCCCGAGCAGTACTTC
.	.	TRBV11-3	TRBJ2-1	CASSPGDVPEQFF	TGTGCCAGCAGTCCGGGGGACGTACCTGAGCAGTTCTTC
.	.	TRBV5-1	TRBJ2-3	CASSLAASGRSTDTQYF	TGCGCCAGCAGCTTGGCCGCGAGCGGTCGAAGCACAGATACGCAGTATTTT
.	.	TRBV30	TRBJ1-5	CAWGTVDKHF	TGTGCCTGGGGTACAGTGGATAAGCATTTT
TRBD1	.	TRBV5-4	TRBJ2-1	CASSPWRGTGRGRSNNEQFF	TGTGCCAGCAGCCCTTGGCGGGGGACAGGGAGGGGTCGGAGCAACAATGAGCAGTTCTTC
TRBD2	.	TRBV5-1	TRBJ2-2	CASSLGTSGATGELFF	TGCGCCAGCAGCTTGGGGACTAGCGGTGCGACCGGGGAGCTGTTTTTT
TRBD1	few	TRBV7-9	TRBJ1-1	CASSFPTGEVRTEAFF	TGTGCCAGCAGCTTTCCGACAGGGGAGGTACGGACTGAAGCTTTCTTT
.	once	TRBV5-1	TRBJ1-1	CASSLLPDMNTEAFF	TGCGCCAGCAGCTTGCTACCAGACATGAACACTGAAGCTTTCTTT
.	few	TRBV19	TRBJ1-5	CASSIRGSGNQPQHF	TGTGCCAGTAGTATCCGGGGTTCGGGCAATCAGCCCCAGCATTTT
TRBD2	once	TRBV27	TRBJ2-2	CASSLVLAGGQGELFF	TGTGCCAGCAGTTTAGTACTAGCGGGAGGGCAAGGGGAGCTGTTTTTT
TRBD1	.	TRBV28	TRBJ1-4	CASSLWAGGVNEKLFF	TGTGCCAGCAGTTTATGGGCAGGGGGCGTTAATGAAAAACTGTTTTTT
.	.	TRBV28	TRBJ1-4	CASSPARLDYSKLFF	TGTGCCAGCAGTCCCGCACGTCTAGATTACTCAAAACTGTTTTTT
TRBD1	.	TRBV5-1	TRBJ2-7	CASSGVGQNYEQYF	TGCGCCAGCAGCGGGGTGGGACAGAACTACGAGCAGTACTTC
TRBD1	.	TRBV4-1	TRBJ1-1	CASSGQGSEAFF	TGCGCCAGCAGCGGACAGGGGTCTGAAGCTTTCTTT
TRBD2	.	TRBV10-2	TRBJ2-7	CASSDRERGGDYEQYF	TGCGCCAGCAGTGATCGCGAGCGGGGGGGGGACTACGAGCAGTACTTC
.	once	TRBV7-2	TRBJ1-1	CASSLAVTGQAFF	TGTGCCAGCAGCTTAGCCGTAACAGGCCAAGCTTTCTTT
TRBD2	.	TRBV19	TRBJ2-7	CASSPRLAGAYEQYF	TGTGCCAGTAGTCCCAGACTAGCGGGAGCTTACGAGCAGTACTTC
TRBD2	.	TRBV10-3	TRBJ2-1	CAISELLAGSSYNEQFF	TGTGCCATCAGTGAGTTACTAGCGGGAAGCTCCTACAATGAGCAGTTCTTC
.	.	TRBV25-1	TRBJ2-3	CASSPLQETDTQYF	TGTGCCAGCAGCCCCCTCCAAGAGACAGATACGCAGTATTTT
TRBD1	.	TRBV2	TRBJ1-5	CASSYRGVGGPQHF	TGTGCCAGCAGCTACAGGGGGGTAGGGGGGCCCCAGCATTTT
.	.	TRBV2	TRBJ1-5	CASSAGHQPQHF	TGTGCCAGCAGCGCAGGGCATCAGCCCCAGCATTTT
TRBD1	.	TRBV18	TRBJ1-4	CASSPRQGPNEKLFF	TGTGCCAGCTCACCAAGACAGGGCCCTAATGAAAAACTGTTTTTT
TRBD2	.	TRBV29-1	TRBJ2-3	CSVGLAGGGADTQYF	TGCAGCGTTGGACTAGCGGGAGGGGGGGCGGATACGCAGTATTTT
TRBD2	.	TRBV4-2	TRBJ2-7	CASSPRTSGKYEQYF	TGTGCCAGCAGCCCCCGGACTAGCGGGAAATACGAGCAGTACTTC
TRBD1	.	TRBV6-5	TRBJ1-2	CASSYSIAGTAYGYTF	TGTGCCAGCAGTTACTCGATAGCCGGGACAGCTTATGGCTACACCTTC
.	.	TRBV9	TRBJ2-3	CASSASETRSWPDTQYF	TGTGCCAGCAGCGCAAGCGAGACTAGGTCATGGCCAGATACGCAGTATTTT
.	.	TRBV19	TRBJ2-7	CASTPQVGGPYEQYF	TGTGCCAGTACCCCACAGGTAGGGGGTCCCTACGAGCAGTACTTC
.	.	TRBV18	TRBJ1-5	CASSPAPEVARQPQHF	TGTGCCAGCTCACCAGCCCCAGAGGTTGCACGGCAGCCCCAGCATTTT
TRBD1	.	TRBV11-2	TRBJ2-1	CASSYRGSYNEQFF	TGTGCCAGCAGCTACAGGGGGAGCTACAATGAGCAGTTCTTC
.	.	TRBV5-1	TRBJ1-2	CASSITGANYGYPF	TGCGCCAGCAGCATAACAGGAGCTAACTATGGCTACCCCTTC
.	.	TRBV6-1	TRBJ1-5	CASLSSGGRQPQHF	TGTGCCAGCCTTAGCTCCGGGGGACGTCAGCCCCAGCATTTT
.	.	TRBV12-5	TRBJ2-5	CASGLPEETQYF	TGTGCTAGTGGTTTGCCAGAAGAGACCCAGTACTTC
.	.	TRBV4-1	TRBJ2-5	CASSQSLYQETQYF	TGCGCCAGCAGCCAATCCCTGTACCAAGAGACCCAGTACTTC
.	.	TRBV6-4	TRBJ2-3	CASSELSSTDTQYF	TGTGCCAGCAGTGAACTGTCTAGCACAGATACGCAGTATTTT
TRBD1	.	TRBV4-1	TRBJ2-1	CASSQTGTGENNEQFF	TGCGCCAGCAGCCAAACCGGGACAGGGGAAAACAATGAGCAGTTCTTC
.	.	TRBV27	TRBJ2-7	CASSFRESYEQYF	TGTGCCAGCAGTTTTCGGGAATCCTACGAGCAGTACTTC
.	.	TRBV11-2	TRBJ2-3	CASSLPGDISTDTQYF	TGTGCCAGCAGCTTACCCGGGGACATTAGCACAGATACGCAGTATTTT